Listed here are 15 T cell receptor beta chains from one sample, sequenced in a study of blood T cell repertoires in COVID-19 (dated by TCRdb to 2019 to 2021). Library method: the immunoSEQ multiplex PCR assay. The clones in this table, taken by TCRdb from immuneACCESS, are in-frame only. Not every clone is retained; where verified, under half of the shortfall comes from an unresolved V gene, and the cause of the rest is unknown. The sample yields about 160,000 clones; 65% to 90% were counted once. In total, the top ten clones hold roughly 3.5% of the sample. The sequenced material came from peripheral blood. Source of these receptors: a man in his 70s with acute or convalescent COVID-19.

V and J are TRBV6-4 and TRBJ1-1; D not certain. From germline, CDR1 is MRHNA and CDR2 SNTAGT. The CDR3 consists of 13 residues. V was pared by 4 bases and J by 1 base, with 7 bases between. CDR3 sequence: CASSVEANTEAFF. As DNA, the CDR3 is TGTGCCAGCAGTGTTGAAGCGAACACTGAAGCTTTCTTT.

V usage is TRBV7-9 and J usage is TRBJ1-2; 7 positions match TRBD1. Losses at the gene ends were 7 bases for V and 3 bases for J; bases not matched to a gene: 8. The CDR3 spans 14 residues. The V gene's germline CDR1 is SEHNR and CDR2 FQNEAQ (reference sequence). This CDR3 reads CASTLPDRDYGYTF. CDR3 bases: TGTGCCAGCACCTTGCCCGACAGGGACTATGGCTACACCTTC.

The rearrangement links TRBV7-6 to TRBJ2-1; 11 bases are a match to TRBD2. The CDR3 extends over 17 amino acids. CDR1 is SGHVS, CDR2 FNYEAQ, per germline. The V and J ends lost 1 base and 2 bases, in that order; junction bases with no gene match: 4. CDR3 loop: CASSLVPTSGAYNEQFF. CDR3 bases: TGTGCCAGCAGCTTAGTCCCGACTAGCGGGGCCTACAATGAGCAGTTCTTC.

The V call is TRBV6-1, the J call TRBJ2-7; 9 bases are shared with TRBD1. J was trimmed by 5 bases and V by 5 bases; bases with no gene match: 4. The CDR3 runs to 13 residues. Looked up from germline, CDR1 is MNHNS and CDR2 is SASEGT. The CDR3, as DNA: TGTGCCAGCAGTTGGGGGACAGGGCACGAGCAGTACTTC. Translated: CASSWGTGHEQYF.

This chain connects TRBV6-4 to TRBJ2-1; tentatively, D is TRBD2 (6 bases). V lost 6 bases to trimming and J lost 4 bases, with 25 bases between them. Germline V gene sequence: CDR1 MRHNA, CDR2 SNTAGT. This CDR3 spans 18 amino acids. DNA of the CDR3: TGTGCCAGCAGGCCGGGGCAGTTCACGGGAGAAATTTACAATGAGCAGTTCTTC. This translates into CASRPGQFTGEIYNEQFF.

The CDR3 bases are TGTGCCAGTAGTATACAGGGCCCCAGGGCGGGAGCGAACAATGAGCAGTTCTTC. Amino acids: CASSIQGPRAGANNEQFF. The chain recombines TRBV19 with TRBJ2-1, with TRBD2 identical over 7 bases. Germline CDR1 reads LNHDA; CDR2 reads SQIVND (reference sequence). V trimming: 2 bases; J trimming: 5 bases; junction bases outside the gene matches: 15. This CDR3 region has 18 residues.

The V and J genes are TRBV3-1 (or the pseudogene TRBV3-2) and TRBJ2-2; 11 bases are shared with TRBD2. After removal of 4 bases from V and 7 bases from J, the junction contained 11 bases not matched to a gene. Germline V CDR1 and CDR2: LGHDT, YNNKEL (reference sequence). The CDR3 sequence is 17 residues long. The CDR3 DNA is TGTGCCAGCAGCCCTTCCGCTTTAGCGGGAGGGTTCGGGGAGCTGTTTTTT. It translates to CASSPSALAGGFGELFF.

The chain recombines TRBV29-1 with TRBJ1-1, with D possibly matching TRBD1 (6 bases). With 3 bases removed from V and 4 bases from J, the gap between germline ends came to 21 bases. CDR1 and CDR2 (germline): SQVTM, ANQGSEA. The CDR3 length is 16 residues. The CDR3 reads CSVDDKAGGAATEAFF. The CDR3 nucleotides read TGCAGCGTTGATGATAAAGCTGGGGGGGCCGCCACTGAAGCTTTCTTT.

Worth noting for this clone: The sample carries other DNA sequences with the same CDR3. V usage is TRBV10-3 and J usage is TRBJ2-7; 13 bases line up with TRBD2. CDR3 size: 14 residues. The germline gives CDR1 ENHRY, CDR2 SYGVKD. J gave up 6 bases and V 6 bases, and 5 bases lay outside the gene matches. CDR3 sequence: CAIRPGLAGVEQYF. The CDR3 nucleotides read TGTGCCATCAGGCCAGGACTAGCGGGAGTCGAGCAGTACTTC.

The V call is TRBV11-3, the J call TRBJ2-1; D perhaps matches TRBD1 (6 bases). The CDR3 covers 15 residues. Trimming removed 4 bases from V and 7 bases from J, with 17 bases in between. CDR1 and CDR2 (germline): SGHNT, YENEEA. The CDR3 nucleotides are TGTGCCAGCAGCTCCGGACCCCCCACAGGGAATGAGCAGTTCTTC. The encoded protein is CASSSGPPTGNEQFF.

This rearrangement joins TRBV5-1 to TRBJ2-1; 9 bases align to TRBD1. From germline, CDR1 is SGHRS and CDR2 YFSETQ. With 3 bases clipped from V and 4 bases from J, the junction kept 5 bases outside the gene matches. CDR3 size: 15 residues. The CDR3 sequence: CASSSQQGAYNEQFF. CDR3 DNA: TGCGCCAGCAGCTCACAACAGGGGGCATACAATGAGCAGTTCTTC.

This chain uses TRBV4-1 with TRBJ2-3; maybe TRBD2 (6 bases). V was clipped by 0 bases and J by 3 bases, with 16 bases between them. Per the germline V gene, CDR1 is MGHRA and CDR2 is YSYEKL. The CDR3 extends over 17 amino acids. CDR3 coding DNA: TGCGCCAGCAGCCAAGAAAGAGGAACTAGCAGTACAGATACGCAGTATTTT. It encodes CASSQERGTSSTDTQYF.

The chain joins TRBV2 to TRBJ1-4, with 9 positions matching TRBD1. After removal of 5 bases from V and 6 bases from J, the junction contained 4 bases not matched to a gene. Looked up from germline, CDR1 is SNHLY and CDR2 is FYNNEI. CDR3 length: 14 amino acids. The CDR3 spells CASSSGTGHEKLFF. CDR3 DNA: TGTGCCAGCAGTTCCGGGACAGGGCATGAAAAACTGTTTTTT.

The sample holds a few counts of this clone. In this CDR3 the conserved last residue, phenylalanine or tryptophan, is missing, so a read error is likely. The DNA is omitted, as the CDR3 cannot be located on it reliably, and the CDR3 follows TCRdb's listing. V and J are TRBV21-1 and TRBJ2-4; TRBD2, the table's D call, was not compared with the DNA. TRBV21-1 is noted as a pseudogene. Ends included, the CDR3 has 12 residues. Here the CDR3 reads CASSKAGDYPMC.

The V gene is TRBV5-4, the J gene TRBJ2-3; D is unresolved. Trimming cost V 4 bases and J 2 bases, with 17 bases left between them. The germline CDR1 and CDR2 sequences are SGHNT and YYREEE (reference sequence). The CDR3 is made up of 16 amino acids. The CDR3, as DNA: TGTGCCAGCAGCCCGACACTCCTAATCGACACAGATACGCAGTATTTT. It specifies CASSPTLLIDTDTQYF.